Below are 3 T cell receptor beta chains sequenced from a single sample in a study of cytomegalovirus exposure and HLA in healthy donors. A multiplex PCR was run with 60 Vbeta primers and 13 Jbeta primers. Data came from immunoSEQ multiplex PCR; TCRdb stores just in-frame clones and leaves some out. The sample holds about 200,000 clones. What was sequenced was PBMCs. The source of these receptors is a boy younger than 18 in good health and CMV-seronegative.

This chain links TRBV29-1 with TRBJ2-7, with TRBD1 identical over 8 bases. Trimming took 4 bases from V and 2 from J; bases not matched to a gene: 4. CDR1 is SQVTM, CDR2 ANQGSEA, per germline. The CDR3 has 13 amino acids. The CDR3 DNA reads TGCAGCGTTGTTACAGGGGGGACCTACGAGCAGTACTTC. Residues: CSVVTGGTYEQYF.

The chain employs TRBV6-1 and TRBJ1-4; 7 nucleotides line up with TRBD1. Germline V lookup: CDR1 MNHNS, CDR2 SASEGT. This CDR3 comprises 17 residues. The V segment lost 4 bases and the J segment 0 bases; nucleotides outside the gene matches: 8. The CDR3 reads CASSALQGWATNEKLFF. The CDR3 DNA reads TGTGCCAGCAGTGCACTACAGGGGTGGGCAACTAATGAAAAACTGTTTTTT.

V and J are TRBV19 and TRBJ2-5; a weak D match, TRBD1 (6 bases). V lost 0 bases, J lost 2 bases, and 19 bases lay in between. This CDR3 region has 18 residues. From germline, CDR1 is LNHDA and CDR2 SQIVND (reference sequence). The CDR3 sequence: CASSIDPPSTGPQETQYF. The DNA for the CDR3 is TGTGCCAGTAGTATAGATCCCCCTTCGACAGGCCCACAAGAGACCCAGTACTTC.